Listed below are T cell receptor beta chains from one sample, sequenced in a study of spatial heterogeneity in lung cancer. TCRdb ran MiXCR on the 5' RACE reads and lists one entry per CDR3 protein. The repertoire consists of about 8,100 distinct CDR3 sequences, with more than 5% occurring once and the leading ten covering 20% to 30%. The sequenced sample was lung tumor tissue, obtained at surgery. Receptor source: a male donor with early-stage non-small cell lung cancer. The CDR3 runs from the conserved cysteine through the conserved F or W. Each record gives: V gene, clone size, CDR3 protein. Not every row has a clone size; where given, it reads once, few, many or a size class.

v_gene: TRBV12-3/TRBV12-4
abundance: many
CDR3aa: CASSLMGAGVTDTQYF

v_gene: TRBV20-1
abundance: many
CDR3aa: CSAREYFGLASTDTQYF

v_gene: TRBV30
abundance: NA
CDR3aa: CAWRLAGAAGELFF

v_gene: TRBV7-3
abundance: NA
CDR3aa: CASSLTERYEQYF

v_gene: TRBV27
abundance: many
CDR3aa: CASSLSRTSVETQYF

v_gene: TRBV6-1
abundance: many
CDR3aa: CASTRQSLGYGYTF

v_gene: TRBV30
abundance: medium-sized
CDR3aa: CAWSGQDEQYF

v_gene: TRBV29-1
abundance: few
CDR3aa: CSALSWGEQFF

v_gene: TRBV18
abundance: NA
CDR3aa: CASSLTGVQVDGYTF

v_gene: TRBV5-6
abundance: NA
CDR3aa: CASSPGTGGGYGYTF

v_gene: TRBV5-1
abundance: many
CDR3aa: CASSLAPGETGELFF

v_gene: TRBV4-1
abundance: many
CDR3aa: CASSPLTSGNTGELFF

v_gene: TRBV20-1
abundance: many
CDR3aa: CSAASGTSGELFF

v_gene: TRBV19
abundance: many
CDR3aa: CASSISRDTEAFF

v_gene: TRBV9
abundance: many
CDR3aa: CASTQWAARGEKLFF

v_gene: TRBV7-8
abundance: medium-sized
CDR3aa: CASSNTAHSGAGSPLHF

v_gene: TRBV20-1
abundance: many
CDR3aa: CSARVSRTSPGVRTDTQYF

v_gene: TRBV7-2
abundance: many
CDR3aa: CASSLRGRASYEQYF

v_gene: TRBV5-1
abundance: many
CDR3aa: CASSFRGQETQYF

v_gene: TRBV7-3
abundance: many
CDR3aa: CASSFRQGTYNEQFF

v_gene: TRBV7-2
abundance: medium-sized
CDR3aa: CASSLRQGPTMGPEAFF

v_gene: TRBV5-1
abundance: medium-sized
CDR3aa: CASSLGQTGYNEQFF

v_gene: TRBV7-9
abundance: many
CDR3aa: CASGGTGELFF

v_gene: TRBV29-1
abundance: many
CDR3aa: CSAGGLAGGRSYEQYF

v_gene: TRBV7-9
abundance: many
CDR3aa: CASLQGVVRSYNEQFF

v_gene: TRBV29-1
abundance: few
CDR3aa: CSVEAGFSGAYEQYF

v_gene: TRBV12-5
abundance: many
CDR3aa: CASGFLPGATGELFF

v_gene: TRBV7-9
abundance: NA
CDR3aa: CASSSPRMTAHEQYF

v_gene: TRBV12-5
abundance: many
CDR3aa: CASGFDSGDEQFF